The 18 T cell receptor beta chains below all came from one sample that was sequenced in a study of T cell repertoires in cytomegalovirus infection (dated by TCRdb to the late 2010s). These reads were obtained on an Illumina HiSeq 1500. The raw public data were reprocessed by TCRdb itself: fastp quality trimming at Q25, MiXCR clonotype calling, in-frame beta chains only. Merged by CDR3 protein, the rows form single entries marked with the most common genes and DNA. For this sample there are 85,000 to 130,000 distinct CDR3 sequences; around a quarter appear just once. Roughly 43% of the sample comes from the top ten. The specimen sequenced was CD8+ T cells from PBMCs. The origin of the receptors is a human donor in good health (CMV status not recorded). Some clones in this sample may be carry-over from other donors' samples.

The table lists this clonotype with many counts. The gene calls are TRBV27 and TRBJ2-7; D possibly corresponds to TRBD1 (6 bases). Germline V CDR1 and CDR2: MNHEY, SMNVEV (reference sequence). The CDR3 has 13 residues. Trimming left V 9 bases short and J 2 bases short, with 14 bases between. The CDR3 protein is CASGGLSPYEQYF. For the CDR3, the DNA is TGTGCCAGTGGGGGCTTATCCCCCTACGAGCAGTACTTC.

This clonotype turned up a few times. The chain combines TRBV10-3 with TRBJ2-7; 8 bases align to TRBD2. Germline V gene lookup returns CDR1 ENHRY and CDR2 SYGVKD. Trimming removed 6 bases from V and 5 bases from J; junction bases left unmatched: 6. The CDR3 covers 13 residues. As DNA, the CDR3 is TGTGCCATCAGGAGCGGGAGTGGGGACGAGCAGTACTTC. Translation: CAIRSGSGDEQYF.

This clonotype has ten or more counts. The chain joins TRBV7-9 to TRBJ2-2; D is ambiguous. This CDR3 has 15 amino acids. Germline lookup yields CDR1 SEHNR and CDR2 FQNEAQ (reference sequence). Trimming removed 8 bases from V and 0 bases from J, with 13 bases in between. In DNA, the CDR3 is TGTGCCAGCGTCCCCCGGTGGACGAACACCGGGGAGCTGTTTTTT. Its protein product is CASVPRWTNTGELFF.

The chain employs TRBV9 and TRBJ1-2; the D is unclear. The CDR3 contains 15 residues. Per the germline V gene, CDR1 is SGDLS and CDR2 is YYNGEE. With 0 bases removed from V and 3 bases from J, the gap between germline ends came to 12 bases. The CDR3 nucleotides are TGTGCCAGCAGCGTAGCGGCGGTGCAGGACTATGGCTACACCTTC. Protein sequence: CASSVAAVQDYGYTF. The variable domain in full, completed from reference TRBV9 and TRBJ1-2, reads DSGVTQTPKHLITATGQRVTLRCSPRSGDLSVYWYQQSLDQGLQFLIQYYNGEERAKGNILERFSAQQFPDLHSELNLSSLELGDSALYFCASSVAAVQDYGYTFGSGTRLTVV.

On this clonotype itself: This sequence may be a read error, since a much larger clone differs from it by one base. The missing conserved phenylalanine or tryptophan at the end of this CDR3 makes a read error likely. The CDR3 region is CASSLVKGLTYEQYL. The DNA of the CDR3 is TGTGCCAGCAGCTTAGTGAAGGGTCTCACCTACGAGCAGTACCTC. The rearrangement links TRBV7-6 to TRBJ2-7; D gene uncertain. V was shortened by 1 base and J by 2 bases, with 12 bases between the two germline ends. Germline loops: CDR1 SGHVS, CDR2 FNYEAQ. The CDR3 totals 15 residues.

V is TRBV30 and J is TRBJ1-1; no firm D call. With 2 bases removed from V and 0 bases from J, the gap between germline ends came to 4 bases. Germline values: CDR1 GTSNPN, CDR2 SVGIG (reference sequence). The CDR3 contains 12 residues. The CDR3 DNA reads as TGTGCCTGGAGTCTAATGAACACTGAAGCTTTCTTT. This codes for CAWSLMNTEAFF.

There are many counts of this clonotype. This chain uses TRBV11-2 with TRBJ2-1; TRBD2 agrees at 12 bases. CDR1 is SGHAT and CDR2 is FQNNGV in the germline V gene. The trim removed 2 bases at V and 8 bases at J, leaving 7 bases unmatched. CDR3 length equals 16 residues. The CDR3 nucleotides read TGTGCCAGCAGCTTACAGCCGACTAGCGGGAGCTATGAGCAGTTCTTC. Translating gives CASSLQPTSGSYEQFF.

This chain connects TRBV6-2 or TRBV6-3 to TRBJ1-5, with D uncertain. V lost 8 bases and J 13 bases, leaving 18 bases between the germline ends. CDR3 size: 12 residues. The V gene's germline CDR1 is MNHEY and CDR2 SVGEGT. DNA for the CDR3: TGTGCCAGCCAGGAGGGCTCAAACCGACAGCATTTT. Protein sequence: CASQEGSNRQHF.

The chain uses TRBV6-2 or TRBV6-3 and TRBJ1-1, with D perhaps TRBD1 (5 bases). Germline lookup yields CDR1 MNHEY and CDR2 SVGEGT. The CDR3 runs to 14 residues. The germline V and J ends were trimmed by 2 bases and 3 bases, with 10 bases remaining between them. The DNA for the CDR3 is TGTGCCAGCAGTTACCTCACGGGGGACACTGAAGCTTTCTTT. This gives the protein CASSYLTGDTEAFF.

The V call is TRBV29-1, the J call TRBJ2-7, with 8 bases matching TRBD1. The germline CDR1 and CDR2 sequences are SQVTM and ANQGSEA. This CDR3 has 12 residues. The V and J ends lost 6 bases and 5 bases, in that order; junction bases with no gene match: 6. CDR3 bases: TGCAGCGTGAGGACAGGGAACCACGAGCAGTACTTC. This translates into CSVRTGNHEQYF.

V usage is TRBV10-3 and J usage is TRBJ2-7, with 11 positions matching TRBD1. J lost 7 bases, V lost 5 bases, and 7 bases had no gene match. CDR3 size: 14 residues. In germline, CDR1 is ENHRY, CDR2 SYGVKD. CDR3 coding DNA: TGTGCCATCAGTAAAACGGGACAGGGGGGTGAGCAGTACTTC. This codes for CAISKTGQGGEQYF.

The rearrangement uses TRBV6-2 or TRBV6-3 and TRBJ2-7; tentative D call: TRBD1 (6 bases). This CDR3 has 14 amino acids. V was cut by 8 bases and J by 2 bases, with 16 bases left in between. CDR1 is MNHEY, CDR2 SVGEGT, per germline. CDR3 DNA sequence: TGTGCCAGCGAGAGCCCGGACAGCCCCTACGAGCAGTACTTC. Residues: CASESPDSPYEQYF.

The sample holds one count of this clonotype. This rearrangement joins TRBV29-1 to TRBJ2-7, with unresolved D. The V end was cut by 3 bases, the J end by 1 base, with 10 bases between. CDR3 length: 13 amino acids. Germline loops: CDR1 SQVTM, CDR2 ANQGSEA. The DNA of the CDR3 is TGCAGCGTTGAGGTGCCCGGATCCTACGAGCAGTACTTC. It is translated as CSVEVPGSYEQYF.

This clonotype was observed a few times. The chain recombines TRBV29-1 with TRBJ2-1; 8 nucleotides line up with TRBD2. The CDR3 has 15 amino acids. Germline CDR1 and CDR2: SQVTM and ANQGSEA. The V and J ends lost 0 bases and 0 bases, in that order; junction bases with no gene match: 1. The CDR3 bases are TGCAGCGTTGAAGAAAGCGGGGGCTCCTACAATGAGCAGTTCTTC. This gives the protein CSVEESGGSYNEQFF.

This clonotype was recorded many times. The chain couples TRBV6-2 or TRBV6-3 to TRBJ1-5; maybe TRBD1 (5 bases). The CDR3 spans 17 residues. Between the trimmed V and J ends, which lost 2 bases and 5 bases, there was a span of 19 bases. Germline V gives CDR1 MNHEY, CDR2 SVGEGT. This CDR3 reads CASSYPGTATVDQPQHF. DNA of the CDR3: TGTGCCAGCAGTTACCCCGGGACTGCCACCGTCGATCAGCCCCAGCATTTT.

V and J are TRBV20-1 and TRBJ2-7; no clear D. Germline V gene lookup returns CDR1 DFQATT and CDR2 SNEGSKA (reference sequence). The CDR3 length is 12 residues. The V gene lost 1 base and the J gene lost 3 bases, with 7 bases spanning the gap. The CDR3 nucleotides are TGCAGTGCTAGAGGGTGGGACTACGAGCAGTACTTC. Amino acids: CSARGWDYEQYF.

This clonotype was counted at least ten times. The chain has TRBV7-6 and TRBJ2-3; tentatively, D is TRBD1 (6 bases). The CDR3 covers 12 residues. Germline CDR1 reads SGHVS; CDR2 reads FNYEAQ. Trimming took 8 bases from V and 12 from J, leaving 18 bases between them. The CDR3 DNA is TGTGCCAGCGGCTCGGGACAACCAATTCAGTATTTT. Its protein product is CASGSGQPIQYF. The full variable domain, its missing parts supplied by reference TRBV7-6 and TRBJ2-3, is GAGVSQSPRYKVTKRGQDVALRCDPISGHVSLYWYRQALGQGPEFLTYFNYEAQQDKSGLPNDRFSAERPEGSISTLTIQRTEQRDSAMYRCASGSGQPIQYFGPGTRLTVL.

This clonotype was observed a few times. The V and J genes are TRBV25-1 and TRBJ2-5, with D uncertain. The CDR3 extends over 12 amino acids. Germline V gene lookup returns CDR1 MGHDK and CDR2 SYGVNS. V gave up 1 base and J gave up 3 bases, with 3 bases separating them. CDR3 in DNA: TGTGCCAGCAGTGAATCAAAAGAGACCCAGTACTTC. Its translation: CASSESKETQYF.